These 10 T cell receptor beta chains share one sample of origin, sequenced in a study of blood T cell repertoires in COVID-19. Repertoires were generated with immunoSEQ multiplex PCR, while TCRdb's copy carries only in-frame clones and drops some. The table has about 53,000 clones, 90% to 95% seen once; the top ten hold about 3.1%. Source material: peripheral blood. These receptors were taken from a human donor in a cohort sampled during active COVID-19.

The V and J genes are TRBV5-8 and TRBJ2-3; TRBD2 matches at 7 bases. Germline loops: CDR1 SGHTS, CDR2 YDEGEE. CDR3 length equals 16 residues. Losses at the gene ends were 4 bases for V and 2 bases for J; bases not matched to a gene: 10. The CDR3: CASSLGQRGSTDTQYF. CDR3 DNA: TGTGCCAGCAGCCTGGGGCAGCGGGGATCCACAGATACGCAGTATTTT. Variable domain in full (rest from reference TRBV5-8 and TRBJ2-3): EAGVTQSPTHLIKTRGQQATLRCSPISGHTSVYWYQQALGLGLQFLLWYDEGEERNRGNFPPRFSGRQFPNYSSELNVNALELEDSALYLCASSLGQRGSTDTQYFGPGTRLTVL.

This CDR3 is CASSSRDRGTDTQYF. As DNA, the CDR3 is TGTGCCAGCAGTTCGAGGGACAGAGGAACAGATACGCAGTATTTT. The chain employs TRBV6-6 and TRBJ2-3; 7 bases align to TRBD1. The ends lost 4 bases at V and 3 bases at J; junction bases unmatched: 7. Germline lookup yields CDR1 MNHNY and CDR2 SVGAGI (reference sequence). The CDR3 totals 15 residues.

The chain recombines TRBV27 with TRBJ2-1; the match to TRBD2 covers 8 bases. From germline, CDR1 is MNHEY and CDR2 SMNVEV (reference sequence). With 3 bases clipped from V and 11 bases from J, the junction kept 6 bases outside the gene matches. The CDR3 is made up of 13 amino acids. CDR3 protein: CASSFPTSGKQFF. CDR3 coding DNA: TGTGCCAGCAGTTTCCCCACTAGCGGCAAGCAGTTCTTC.

This rearrangement joins TRBV9 to TRBJ2-5; no reliable D call. Germline lookup yields CDR1 SGDLS and CDR2 YYNGEE. The V end was cut by 3 bases, the J end by 1 base, with 13 bases between. The length of the CDR3 is 15 residues. The DNA for the CDR3 is TGTGCCAGCAGCGCCTCCCTTAGCCGCCAAGAGACCCAGTACTTC. Translation: CASSASLSRQETQYF. Supplemented by reference TRBV9 and TRBJ2-5, the full variable domain reads DSGVTQTPKHLITATGQRVTLRCSPRSGDLSVYWYQQSLDQGLQFLIQYYNGEERAKGNILERFSAQQFPDLHSELNLSSLELGDSALYFCASSASLSRQETQYFGPGTRLLVL.

This clone appeared a single time. This chain uses TRBV6-5 with TRBJ2-1, with a weak D call TRBD2 (6 bases). Trimming left V 6 bases short and J 0 bases short, with 6 bases between. Germline CDR1 and CDR2: MNHEY and SVGAGI. CDR3 length equals 13 residues. DNA for the CDR3: TGTGCCAGCAGGGGAGGCTCCTACAATGAGCAGTTCTTC. Protein product: CASRGGSYNEQFF.

The V call is TRBV3-1 (or the pseudogene TRBV3-2), the J call TRBJ1-1; the D gene is possibly TRBD1 (6 bases). The CDR3 covers 14 residues. Trimming pared 0 bases from V and 8 bases from J, leaving 13 bases between. Per germline, CDR1 LGHDT and CDR2 YNNKEL (reference sequence). The CDR3 loop is CASSQELTGQEAFF. As DNA, the CDR3 is TGTGCCAGCAGCCAAGAGCTTACCGGACAGGAAGCTTTCTTT.

The genes are TRBV27 and TRBJ2-7; 8 bases agree with TRBD1. V lost 7 bases and J lost 5; bases outside the gene matches: 7. The CDR3 contains 13 residues. Germline lookup yields CDR1 MNHEY and CDR2 SMNVEV (reference sequence). In nucleotides, the CDR3 is TGTGCCAGCACGGGTCAGGGGGCCGACGAGCAGTACTTC. Amino acid sequence: CASTGQGADEQYF.

This chain uses TRBV21-1 with TRBJ1-5; TRBD1 is taken as the D call from the table, unchecked against the DNA. TRBV21-1 is marked as a pseudogene. The CDR3 length is 12 residues. CDR3 sequence: CASTKRGRPQHF. DNA for the CDR3: TGTGCCAGCACCAAAAGGGGGCGGCCCCAGCATTTT.

V is TRBV5-6 and J is TRBJ2-2, with D uncertain. CDR1 and CDR2 from the germline V gene are SGHDT and YYEEEE. The CDR3 runs 16 residues. The ends were cut back, 1 base at V and 8 bases at J, with 18 bases in the middle. In DNA form, the CDR3 reads TGTGCCAGCAGCTTGATATTAAGGAGTACTACTGGGGAGCTGTTTTTT. Amino acid sequence: CASSLILRSTTGELFF.

This CDR3 is CASSSLSTEAFF. The CDR3 DNA reads as TGTGCCAGCAGCTCTCTTTCCACTGAAGCTTTCTTT. The rearrangement links TRBV11-2 to TRBJ1-1; D gene ambiguous. Germline CDR1 reads SGHAT; CDR2 reads FQNNGV. The CDR3 contains 12 residues. Trimming took off 4 bases at V and 4 bases at J, with 7 bases between the two ends.